This entry lists 7 T cell receptor beta chains sequenced from one sample in a study of blood T cell repertoires in COVID-19. Generated by immunoSEQ multiplex PCR, the TCRdb table keeps only in-frame clones and is missing some. The data hold more than 60,000 clones, with 87% observed a single time. Specimen: peripheral blood. The source of these receptors is a woman older than 75 with active or convalescent COVID-19.

The J gene is TRBJ2-5, the V gene TRBV2, with 8 bases lining up with TRBD1. V shed 6 bases and J 6 bases; nucleotides not matched to a gene: 12. Germline CDR1 and CDR2: SNHLY and FYNNEI. The CDR3 has 15 residues. CDR3 in amino acids: CASRPPRQGRQTQYF. The CDR3 region has the DNA TGTGCCAGCAGACCGCCCCGACAGGGGAGACAGACCCAGTACTTC.

CDR3 nucleotides: TGCGCCAGCAGCCAAGATCTCGGGGGTCGGGGGGTTGGGCTTGAAGCTTTCTTT. Residues: CASSQDLGGRGVGLEAFF. The rearrangement links TRBV4-3 to TRBJ1-1, with a tentative D call TRBD1 (5 bases). The CDR3 is made up of 18 amino acids. The germline gives CDR1 LGHNA, CDR2 YSLEER. Trimming pared 0 bases from V and 7 bases from J, leaving 24 bases between.

The chain combines TRBV3-1 (or the pseudogene TRBV3-2) with TRBJ1-3, with D perhaps matching TRBD1 (5 bases). V lost 1 base to trimming and J lost 10 bases, with 11 bases between them. Germline values: CDR1 LGHDT, CDR2 YNNKEL (reference sequence). CDR3 length equals 13 residues. CDR3 DNA: TGTGCCAGCAGCCAAGTTCAGGGAGGGACCATATATTTT. Translated, it gives CASSQVQGGTIYF.

The rearrangement joins TRBV12-1 to TRBJ2-3; TRBD1, the table's D call, lacks a check against the DNA. TRBV12-1 is flagged as a pseudogene. This CDR3 comprises 16 residues. CDR3 bases: TGTGCCAGCAGCCCCCCAGGCAGGGGGAACACAGATACGCAGTATTTT. Protein sequence: CASSPPGRGNTDTQYF.

The chain is built from TRBV12-3 or TRBV12-4 and TRBJ2-2; 7 positions agree with TRBD2. J gave up 6 bases and V 2 bases, and 0 bases lay outside the gene matches. This CDR3 is built from 13 residues. CDR3: CASSLREAGELFF. The CDR3 region has the DNA TGTGCCAGCAGTTTACGGGAGGCCGGGGAGCTGTTTTTT.

The chain carries TRBV3-1 (or the pseudogene TRBV3-2) and TRBJ2-5; 13 bases map to TRBD2. In germline, CDR1 is LGHDT, CDR2 YNNKEL (reference sequence). This CDR3 region has 18 residues. The V segment lost 0 bases and the J segment 5 bases; nucleotides outside the gene matches: 9. CDR3 sequence (DNA): TGTGCCAGCAGCCAAGATTTCCGCACTAGCGGGGGGGCCGAGACCCAGTACTTC. This gives the protein CASSQDFRTSGGAETQYF.

This clone was seen just once. The chain has TRBV6-2 or TRBV6-3 and TRBJ1-1; D ambiguous. The CDR3 has 13 residues. Trimming cost V 2 bases and J 3 bases, with 7 bases left between them. CDR1 is MNHEY, CDR2 SVGEGT, per germline. This CDR3 reads CASSYSSDTEAFF. The CDR3 nucleotides read TGTGCCAGCAGTTACAGTTCGGACACTGAAGCTTTCTTT.